This is a list of T cell receptor beta chains from one sample in a study of shared clonotypes between healthy human individuals. Sequenced by immunoSEQ multiplex PCR; TCRdb stores in-frame clones only, minus some. Of 1,500,000 or so clones in the sample, 97% to 99% were seen once. The specimen was naive CD4+ T cells sorted from blood. These receptors came from a man younger than 40 in good health. The CDR3 runs from the conserved cysteine through the conserved F or W. Fields, in order: J gene, V gene, clone size, D gene, CDR3 DNA, CDR3 protein. The D gene is left open where the match is weak. Not all rows give a size; the values are once, few, many and, for expanded clones, a class.

J gene: TRBJ2-7
V gene: TRBV5-4
clone size: .
D gene: TRBD2
CDR3 DNA: TGTGCCAGCACGACTAGCGCCACAGACGAGCAGTACTTC
CDR3 protein: CASTTSATDEQYF

J gene: TRBJ1-1
V gene: TRBV5-4
clone size: .
D gene: TRBD1
CDR3 DNA: TGTGCCACTAACAGGGGTAGGACTGAAGCTTTCTTT
CDR3 protein: CATNRGRTEAFF

J gene: TRBJ2-4
V gene: TRBV19
clone size: .
D gene: TRBD2
CDR3 DNA: TGTGCCAGTAGTATGGGACTAGCGGGAACGGGACTAGCCAAAAACATTCAGTACTTC
CDR3 protein: CASSMGLAGTGLAKNIQYF

J gene: TRBJ2-3
V gene: TRBV30
clone size: .
D gene: .
CDR3 DNA: TGTGCCTGGATAAGGAGCACAGATACGCAGTATTTT
CDR3 protein: CAWIRSTDTQYF

J gene: TRBJ2-7
V gene: TRBV29-1
clone size: .
D gene: .
CDR3 DNA: TGCAGCGTGGGGGTTTCCGAGCAGTACTTC
CDR3 protein: CSVGVSEQYF

J gene: TRBJ2-4
V gene: TRBV6-1
clone size: .
D gene: TRBD2
CDR3 DNA: TGTGCCAGCAGTGAATGGGTCGGACTAGCGGGAGGAGACCAAAACATTCAGTACTTC
CDR3 protein: CASSEWVGLAGGDQNIQYF

J gene: TRBJ2-5
V gene: TRBV18
clone size: .
D gene: .
CDR3 DNA: TGTGCCAGCTCACCCCTGACGGGAACCGAAGAGACCCAGTACTTC
CDR3 protein: CASSPLTGTEETQYF

J gene: TRBJ2-1
V gene: TRBV7-9
clone size: .
D gene: TRBD2
CDR3 DNA: TGTGCCAGCAGCCGACTAGCGGAATACAATGAGCAGTTCTTC
CDR3 protein: CASSRLAEYNEQFF

J gene: TRBJ2-7
V gene: TRBV7-7
clone size: .
D gene: TRBD1
CDR3 DNA: TGTGCTAGCAGCGCAACAGGGACAGGGATCAACGAGCAGTACTTC
CDR3 protein: CASSATGTGINEQYF

J gene: TRBJ1-2
V gene: TRBV19
clone size: .
D gene: .
CDR3 DNA: TGTGCCATCGCGGCCACGGGTGGCTATGGCTACACCTTC
CDR3 protein: CAIAATGGYGYTF

J gene: TRBJ2-3
V gene: TRBV2
clone size: .
D gene: .
CDR3 DNA: TGTGCCGGCAAATCTAGCGCCAGCACAGATACGCAGTATTTT
CDR3 protein: CAGKSSASTDTQYF

J gene: TRBJ1-1
V gene: TRBV28
clone size: .
D gene: .
CDR3 DNA: TGTGCCAGCAGTTTATGGAGTACTGAAGCTTTCTTT
CDR3 protein: CASSLWSTEAFF

J gene: TRBJ2-1
V gene: TRBV7-3
clone size: once
D gene: TRBD2
CDR3 DNA: TGTGCCAGCAGCGTGGGACTAGCGGGAGGTTGGGATGAGCAGTTCTTC
CDR3 protein: CASSVGLAGGWDEQFF

J gene: TRBJ2-1
V gene: TRBV15
clone size: .
D gene: .
CDR3 DNA: TGTGCCACCAGCAAGGTCGGCCAGGAGGAAGGTGAGCAGTTCTTC
CDR3 protein: CATSKVGQEEGEQFF

J gene: TRBJ2-5
V gene: TRBV5-1
clone size: .
D gene: TRBD1
CDR3 DNA: TGCGCCAGCTCTGTGGGACAGGGGGAGACCCAGTACTTC
CDR3 protein: CASSVGQGETQYF

J gene: TRBJ2-7
V gene: TRBV5-1
clone size: .
D gene: TRBD2
CDR3 DNA: TGCGCCAGCAGCTTGTTAGGCGGGAGCTTGCGATACGAGCAGTACTTC
CDR3 protein: CASSLLGGSLRYEQYF

J gene: TRBJ2-7
V gene: TRBV2
clone size: .
D gene: TRBD1
CDR3 DNA: TGTGCCAGCAGTGAAAGACTTGACAGGGTAGGTTCCTACGAGCAGTACTTC
CDR3 protein: CASSERLDRVGSYEQYF

J gene: TRBJ2-2
V gene: TRBV7-6
clone size: .
D gene: .
CDR3 DNA: TGTGCCAGCAGTCCTATTATGGCCGGGGAGCTGTTTTTT
CDR3 protein: CASSPIMAGELFF

J gene: TRBJ1-3
V gene: TRBV6-5
clone size: .
D gene: .
CDR3 DNA: TGTGCCAGTCAAGTTACAGGGAGCTCTGGAAACACCATATATTTT
CDR3 protein: CASQVTGSSGNTIYF

J gene: TRBJ2-1
V gene: TRBV11-2
clone size: .
D gene: TRBD2
CDR3 DNA: TGTGCCAGCAGCGACAGCTATCTGGGAGGGTGGTCCTACAATGAGCAGTTCTTC
CDR3 protein: CASSDSYLGGWSYNEQFF

J gene: TRBJ2-7
V gene: TRBV7-2
clone size: .
D gene: TRBD2
CDR3 DNA: TGTGCCAGCAGCTTAGACGTAGCGGGAGGCCTTCGATCGGAGCAGTACTTC
CDR3 protein: CASSLDVAGGLRSEQYF

J gene: TRBJ1-5
V gene: TRBV23-1
clone size: .
D gene: .
CDR3 DNA: TGCGCCAGCAGTCAATCGGGCACGTCCAATCAGCCCCAGCATTTT
CDR3 protein: CASSQSGTSNQPQHF

J gene: TRBJ2-4
V gene: TRBV5-4
clone size: .
D gene: TRBD2
CDR3 DNA: TGTGCCAGCAGCTTGGGACTAGCGGAGGGAGCCAAAAACATTCAGTACTTC
CDR3 protein: CASSLGLAEGAKNIQYF

J gene: TRBJ1-3
V gene: TRBV7-3
clone size: .
D gene: .
CDR3 DNA: TGTGCCAGCAGCTTATCATTTGGGAACACCATATATTTT
CDR3 protein: CASSLSFGNTIYF

J gene: TRBJ2-7
V gene: TRBV7-8
clone size: .
D gene: TRBD1
CDR3 DNA: TGTGCCAGCAGCTTAGCTGGACAGGGTTACGAGCAGTACTTC
CDR3 protein: CASSLAGQGYEQYF

J gene: TRBJ2-5
V gene: TRBV2
clone size: .
D gene: TRBD2
CDR3 DNA: TGTGCCAGCAGTCAGTACTACAGGGGCCGTCTTACTAGCGGGCAACAAGAGACCCAGTACTTC
CDR3 protein: CASSQYYRGRLTSGQQETQYF

J gene: TRBJ1-5
V gene: TRBV30
clone size: .
D gene: .
CDR3 DNA: TGTGCCTGGAGTGTTAATGGGCCAGGCCTCTATAGCAATCAGCCCCAGCATTTT
CDR3 protein: CAWSVNGPGLYSNQPQHF

J gene: TRBJ2-3
V gene: TRBV14
clone size: .
D gene: TRBD1
CDR3 DNA: TGTGCCAGCAGCCAGGGGGACAGGTCCGCAGATACGCAGTATTTT
CDR3 protein: CASSQGDRSADTQYF

J gene: TRBJ1-5
V gene: TRBV5-5
clone size: .
D gene: .
CDR3 DNA: TGTGCCAGCAGCTTGGTCGAGAACAATCAGCCCCAGCATTTT
CDR3 protein: CASSLVENNQPQHF

J gene: TRBJ2-3
V gene: TRBV18
clone size: .
D gene: TRBD1
CDR3 DNA: TGTGCCAGCTCACCTAATTTTGGGACAGGGACCACAGATACGCAGTATTTT
CDR3 protein: CASSPNFGTGTTDTQYF

J gene: TRBJ2-7
V gene: TRBV15
clone size: .
D gene: TRBD2
CDR3 DNA: TGTGCCACCAGCAGAGATAGGAGTCTAGCGGGAAGCTACGAGCAGTACTTC
CDR3 protein: CATSRDRSLAGSYEQYF

J gene: TRBJ1-1
V gene: TRBV5-6
clone size: .
D gene: .
CDR3 DNA: TGTGCCAGCAGCTTGGCAGGGCCAACTGAAGCTTTCTTT
CDR3 protein: CASSLAGPTEAFF

J gene: TRBJ1-2
V gene: TRBV5-1
clone size: .
D gene: TRBD1
CDR3 DNA: TGCGCCAGCAGCCGGACAGGGGACTATGGCTACACCTTC
CDR3 protein: CASSRTGDYGYTF

J gene: TRBJ2-7
V gene: TRBV18
clone size: .
D gene: TRBD1
CDR3 DNA: TGTGCCAGCTCAAAAGGACAGGGGACCTACGAGCAGTACTTC
CDR3 protein: CASSKGQGTYEQYF

J gene: TRBJ2-7
V gene: TRBV5-6
clone size: .
D gene: .
CDR3 DNA: TGTGCCAGCAGCTTGCCCGGGGACCTACCGCGGCAGTACTTC
CDR3 protein: CASSLPGDLPRQYF

J gene: TRBJ2-2
V gene: TRBV2
clone size: .
D gene: TRBD1
CDR3 DNA: TGTGCCAGCAGAGGGGACAGGGGCAAGAACACCGGGGAGCTGTTTTTT
CDR3 protein: CASRGDRGKNTGELFF

J gene: TRBJ1-1
V gene: TRBV9
clone size: .
D gene: .
CDR3 DNA: TGTGCCAGCAGCGTAGGACCCCTGGGCACTGAAGCTTTCTTT
CDR3 protein: CASSVGPLGTEAFF

J gene: TRBJ2-3
V gene: TRBV5-5
clone size: .
D gene: TRBD2
CDR3 DNA: TGTGCCAGCAGCCAAGTAGCGGGAGGTTCAGATACGCAGTATTTT
CDR3 protein: CASSQVAGGSDTQYF

J gene: TRBJ2-2
V gene: TRBV19
clone size: .
D gene: TRBD2
CDR3 DNA: TGTGCCAGTAGTGCCCTAGCGGGAGACACCGGGGAGCTGTTTTTT
CDR3 protein: CASSALAGDTGELFF

J gene: TRBJ1-3
V gene: TRBV5-4
clone size: .
D gene: .
CDR3 DNA: TGTGCCAGCAGCTTGGGTCGACAGCCTTCTGGAAACACCATATATTTT
CDR3 protein: CASSLGRQPSGNTIYF

J gene: TRBJ2-3
V gene: TRBV7-2
clone size: .
D gene: .
CDR3 DNA: TGTGCCAGCAGTGACTCCCGGTCGTCAGATACGCAGTATTTT
CDR3 protein: CASSDSRSSDTQYF

J gene: TRBJ2-7
V gene: TRBV29-1
clone size: .
D gene: .
CDR3 DNA: TGCAGCGTTCGCGACAGCATCTACGAGCAGTACTTC
CDR3 protein: CSVRDSIYEQYF

J gene: TRBJ2-3
V gene: TRBV14
clone size: .
D gene: TRBD2
CDR3 DNA: TGTGCCAGCAGCCAAGACCTGGGAGGGGATAGTACAGATACGCAGTATTTT
CDR3 protein: CASSQDLGGDSTDTQYF

J gene: TRBJ2-7
V gene: TRBV9
clone size: .
D gene: .
CDR3 DNA: TGTGCCACCAATGGGGGGGCAGATCTAAACGAGCAGTACTTC
CDR3 protein: CATNGGADLNEQYF

J gene: TRBJ2-3
V gene: TRBV9
clone size: .
D gene: TRBD2
CDR3 DNA: TGTGCCAGCACGGAATCAGACCTAGCGGGAGTGGTTACAGATACGCAGTATTTT
CDR3 protein: CASTESDLAGVVTDTQYF

J gene: TRBJ2-3
V gene: TRBV7-2
clone size: once
D gene: TRBD1
CDR3 DNA: TGTGCCAGCAGCACCGGACAGGGTGGTACAGATACGCAGTATTTT
CDR3 protein: CASSTGQGGTDTQYF

J gene: TRBJ2-7
V gene: TRBV10-2
clone size: .
D gene: .
CDR3 DNA: TGCGCCAGCAGTGAGATCCTGCTCTCCTACGAGCAGTACTTC
CDR3 protein: CASSEILLSYEQYF

J gene: TRBJ2-3
V gene: TRBV5-4
clone size: .
D gene: .
CDR3 DNA: TGTGCCAGCAGCTACCTTCTATCCCGGGACTCCACAGATACGCAGTATTTT
CDR3 protein: CASSYLLSRDSTDTQYF

J gene: TRBJ2-7
V gene: TRBV28
clone size: .
D gene: TRBD1
CDR3 DNA: TGTGCCATCCGGGGACAGGGGCCTTACGAGCAGTACTTC
CDR3 protein: CAIRGQGPYEQYF

J gene: TRBJ2-5
V gene: TRBV5-1
clone size: .
D gene: TRBD2
CDR3 DNA: TGCGCCAGCAGCTTGGAGTTAGCGGGAGGGCGAGAGACCCAGTACTTC
CDR3 protein: CASSLELAGGRETQYF

J gene: TRBJ2-7
V gene: TRBV18
clone size: .
D gene: TRBD1
CDR3 DNA: TGTGCCAGCTCGCCCCTGGACAGGTACGAGCAGTACTTC
CDR3 protein: CASSPLDRYEQYF

J gene: TRBJ2-7
V gene: TRBV25-1
clone size: .
D gene: TRBD1
CDR3 DNA: TGTGCCAGCAGTCCTTCGACAGGGGTGGGCGAGCAGTACTTC
CDR3 protein: CASSPSTGVGEQYF

J gene: TRBJ2-1
V gene: TRBV18
clone size: .
D gene: .
CDR3 DNA: TGTGCCAGCTCACCAGGGCAGATCTCCTACAATGAGCAGTTCTTC
CDR3 protein: CASSPGQISYNEQFF

J gene: TRBJ2-6
V gene: TRBV9
clone size: .
D gene: TRBD2
CDR3 DNA: TGTGCCAGCAGCGTAGCTTTGAGCGGGAGGGCTGGGGCCAACGTCCTGACTTTC
CDR3 protein: CASSVALSGRAGANVLTF

J gene: TRBJ2-1
V gene: TRBV5-1
clone size: .
D gene: .
CDR3 DNA: TGCGCCAGCAGCTTGGATGGGAGTACCTACAATGAGCAGTTCTTC
CDR3 protein: CASSLDGSTYNEQFF

J gene: TRBJ2-7
V gene: TRBV19
clone size: .
D gene: .
CDR3 DNA: TGTGCCAGTAGTCCCGAAGGGCTAGCCCCCTACGAGCAGTACTTC
CDR3 protein: CASSPEGLAPYEQYF